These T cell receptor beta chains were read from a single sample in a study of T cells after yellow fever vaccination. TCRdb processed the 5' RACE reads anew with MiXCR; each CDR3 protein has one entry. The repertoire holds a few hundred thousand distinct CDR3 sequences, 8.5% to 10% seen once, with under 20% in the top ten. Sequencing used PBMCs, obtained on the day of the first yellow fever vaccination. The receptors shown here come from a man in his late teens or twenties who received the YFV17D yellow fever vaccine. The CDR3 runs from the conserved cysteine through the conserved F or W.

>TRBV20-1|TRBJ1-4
CSAPNTGAFNEKLFF
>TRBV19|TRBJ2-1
CASSIRLTGGVNEQFF
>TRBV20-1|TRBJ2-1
CSARVSSYEQFF
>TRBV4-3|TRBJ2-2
CASSQGTGNTGELFF
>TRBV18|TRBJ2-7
CASSPWAPEEEQYF
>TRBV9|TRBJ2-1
CASSVNVNEQFF
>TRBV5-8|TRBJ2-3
CASSLAWSSGSTDTQYF
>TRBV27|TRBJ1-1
CASSLLGRASDTEAFF
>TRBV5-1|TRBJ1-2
CASSLAAAGHYGYTF
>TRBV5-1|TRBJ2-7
CASSLAQPGTSGPRAYEQYF
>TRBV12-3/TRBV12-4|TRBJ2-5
CASSAPMGAQYF
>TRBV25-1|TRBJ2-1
CASSERRRRSSYNEQFF
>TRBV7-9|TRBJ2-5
CASSLLILGSKETQYF
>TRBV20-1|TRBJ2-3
CSASRQGAQDTQYF
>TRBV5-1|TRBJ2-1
CASGNYNEQFF
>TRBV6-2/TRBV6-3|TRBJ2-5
CASSYPGWAQYF
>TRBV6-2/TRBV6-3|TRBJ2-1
CASSYSARGDNEQFF
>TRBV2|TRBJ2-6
CASSQSSGANVLTF
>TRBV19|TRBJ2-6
CASSVQVGANVLTF
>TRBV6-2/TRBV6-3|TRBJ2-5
CASSYSSALGTQYF
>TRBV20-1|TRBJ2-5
CSASSGETQYF
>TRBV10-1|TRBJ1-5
CASREGDQPQHF
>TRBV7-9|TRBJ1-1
CASSGTLRNTEAFF
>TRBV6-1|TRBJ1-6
CASSEQGGSPLHF
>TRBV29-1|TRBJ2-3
CSVPPRTGSTDTQYF
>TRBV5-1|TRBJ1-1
CASSTVLGNTEAFF
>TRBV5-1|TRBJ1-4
CASSLAPVGVDSKLFF
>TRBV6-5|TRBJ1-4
CASSYSFTGDEKLFF
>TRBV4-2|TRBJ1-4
CASSQVSRTTNEKLFF
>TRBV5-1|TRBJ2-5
CASSLEGTSEETQYF
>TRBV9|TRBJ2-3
CASSVAGRTDTQYF
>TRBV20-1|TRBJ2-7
CSAREPTGGYEQYF
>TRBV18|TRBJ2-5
CASSPGELFRFQETQYF
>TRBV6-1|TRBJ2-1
CASSEQGSSYNEQFF
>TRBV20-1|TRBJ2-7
CSATGRNSYEQYF
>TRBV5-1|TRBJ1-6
CASSGQGTNNSPLHF
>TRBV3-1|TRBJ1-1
CATSPYRGQGTEAFF
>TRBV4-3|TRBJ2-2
CASSQDRVQGSGELFF
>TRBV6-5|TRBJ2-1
CASSYYEGTSYNEQFF
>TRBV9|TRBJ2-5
CASSIRDLETQYF
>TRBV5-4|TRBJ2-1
CASSSASGGAGEQFF
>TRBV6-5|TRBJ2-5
CASSYSGPYRGPEETQYF
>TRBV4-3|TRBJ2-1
CASSQGRGDRGEQFF
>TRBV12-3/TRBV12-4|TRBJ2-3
CASSFDRGRHTDTQYF
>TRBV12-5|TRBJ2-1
CASGYNEQFF
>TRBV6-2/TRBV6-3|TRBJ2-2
CASSTDRDTNTGELFF
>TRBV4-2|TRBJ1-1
CASSQVNLRTEAFF
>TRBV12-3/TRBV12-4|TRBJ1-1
CASTNWGGDTEAFF
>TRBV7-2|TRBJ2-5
CASSTMGLAGEETQYF
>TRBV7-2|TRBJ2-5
CASSPQGFEETQYF
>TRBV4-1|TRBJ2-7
CASSLRAVYEQYF
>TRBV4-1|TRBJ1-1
CASSQDGGGANTEAFF
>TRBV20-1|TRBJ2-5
CSARDPSGGAGETQYF
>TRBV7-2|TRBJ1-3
CASSPGYSGNTIYF
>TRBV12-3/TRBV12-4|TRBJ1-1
CASSPRVQTEAFF
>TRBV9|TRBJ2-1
CASSDWDDEQFF
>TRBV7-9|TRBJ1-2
CASSSHRVPNPNYGYTF
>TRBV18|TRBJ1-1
CASSPSTGSYTEAFF
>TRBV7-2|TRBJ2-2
CASSLALYRGRTGELFF
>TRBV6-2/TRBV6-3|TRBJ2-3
CASSLTSTDTQYF